The clone carrying this T cell receptor (beta chain) was observed a single time. Patients were ruled out by autoimmune disease history or systemic immunosuppression. TCRdb's copy holds only in-frame clones and misses some; the assay was immunoSEQ multiplex PCR. Of under 70,000 clones in the sample, roughly nine tenths were seen once. Looked up from germline, CDR1 is MNHEY and CDR2 is SVGAGI. V dropped 10 bases and J dropped 6 bases, with 10 bases sitting between them. This CDR3 comprises 10 residues. These data belong to a study of OX40 agonist ivuxolimab in advanced cancers. This chain connects TRBV6-5 to TRBJ2-7; D gene unclear. The source of this sequence is an adult with an advanced solid tumor such as melanoma, head and neck, liver or kidney cancer. The sequencing used CD4+ or CD8+ T cells sorted from blood, collected in a trial of the OX40 agonist ivuxolimab. The CDR3 sequence: CATARTEQYF. The CDR3 nucleotides read TGTGCCACCGCTAGGACCGAGCAGTACTTC.